Detailed here is one T cell receptor (beta chain). This sample was taken from a study of circulating tumor DNA in untreated peripheral T-cell lymphoma. Repertoires were generated with immunoSEQ multiplex PCR, while TCRdb's copy carries only in-frame clones and drops some. Of about 2,400 clones listed, about three quarters are singletons. The sequencing input was tumor tissue. The sequence was obtained from a human donor with peripheral T-cell lymphoma.

The CDR3 nucleotides read TGTGCCAGCTCCCAAGGACAGGGGAACACCGGGGAGCTGTTTTTT. As protein: CASSQGQGNTGELFF. The rearrangement joins TRBV18 to TRBJ2-2, with TRBD1 matching over 8 bases. Per the germline V gene, CDR1 is KGHSH and CDR2 is LQKENI. This CDR3 has 15 residues. Trimming at V came to 6 bases and at J to 1 base, leaving 4 bases not matched to a gene.